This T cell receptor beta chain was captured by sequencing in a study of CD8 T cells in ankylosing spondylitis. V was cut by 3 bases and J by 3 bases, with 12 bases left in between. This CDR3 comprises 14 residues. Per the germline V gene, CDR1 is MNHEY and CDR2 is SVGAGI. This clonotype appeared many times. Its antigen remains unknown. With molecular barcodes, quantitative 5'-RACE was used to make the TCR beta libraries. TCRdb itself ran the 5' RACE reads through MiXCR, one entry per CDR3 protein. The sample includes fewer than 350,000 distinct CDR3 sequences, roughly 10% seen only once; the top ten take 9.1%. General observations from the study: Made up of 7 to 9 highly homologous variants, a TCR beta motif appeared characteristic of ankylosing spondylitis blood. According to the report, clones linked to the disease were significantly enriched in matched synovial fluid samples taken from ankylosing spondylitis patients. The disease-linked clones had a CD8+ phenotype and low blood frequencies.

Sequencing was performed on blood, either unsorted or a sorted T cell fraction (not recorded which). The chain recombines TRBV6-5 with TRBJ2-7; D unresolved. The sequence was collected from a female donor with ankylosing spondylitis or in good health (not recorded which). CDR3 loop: CASSYGGSDYEQYF. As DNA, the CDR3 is TGTGCCAGCAGTTATGGTGGGTCCGACTACGAGCAGTACTTC.